This T cell receptor (beta chain) was recorded in a study of CD8+CD57+ T cells in acquired aplastic anemia. Notes on the study in general: Patients and controls had CD8+ Simpson's diversity values that were not significantly distinct.

With 1 base removed from V and 5 bases from J, the gap between germline ends came to 14 bases. The CDR3 has 15 residues. Germline CDR1 reads SGHTA; CDR2 reads FQGNSA. The template for TCR beta VDJ and CDR3 sequence profiling was genomic DNA. Each CDR3 protein is one row after TCRdb ran MiXCR on the reads. Of more than 150,000 distinct CDR3 sequences in the sample, around 65% were seen once. As regards this clonotype: Antigen: not known.

This clonotype originated in a human donor with severe aplastic anemia or a healthy control (not recorded which). V usage is TRBV7-2 and J usage is TRBJ2-5; no reliable D call. The specimen sequenced was sorted CD4+, CD8+, or CD8+CD57+ T cells (not recorded which) from PBMCs. CDR3 nucleotides: TGTGCCAGCAGCTTAGTTAACCAGCCTACTGAGACCCAGTACTTC. Protein product: CASSLVNQPTETQYF.